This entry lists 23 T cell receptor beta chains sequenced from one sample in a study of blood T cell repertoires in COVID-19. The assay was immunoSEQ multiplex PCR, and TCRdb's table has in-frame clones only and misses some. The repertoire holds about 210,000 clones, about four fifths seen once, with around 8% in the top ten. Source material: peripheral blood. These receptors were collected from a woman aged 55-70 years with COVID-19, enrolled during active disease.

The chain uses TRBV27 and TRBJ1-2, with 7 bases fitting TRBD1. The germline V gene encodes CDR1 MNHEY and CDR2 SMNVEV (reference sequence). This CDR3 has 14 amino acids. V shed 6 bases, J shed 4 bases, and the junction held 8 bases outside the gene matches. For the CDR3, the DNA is TGTGCCAGCAGCCAGGGGGGTGGGAGCTATGGCTACACCTTC. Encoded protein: CASSQGGGSYGYTF.

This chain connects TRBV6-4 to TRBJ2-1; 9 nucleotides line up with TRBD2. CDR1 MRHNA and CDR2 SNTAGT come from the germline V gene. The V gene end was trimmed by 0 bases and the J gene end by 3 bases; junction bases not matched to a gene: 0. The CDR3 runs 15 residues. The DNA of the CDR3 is TGTGCCAGCAGTGACTCGCGGGGGGGCTACAATGAGCAGTTCTTC. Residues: CASSDSRGGYNEQFF.

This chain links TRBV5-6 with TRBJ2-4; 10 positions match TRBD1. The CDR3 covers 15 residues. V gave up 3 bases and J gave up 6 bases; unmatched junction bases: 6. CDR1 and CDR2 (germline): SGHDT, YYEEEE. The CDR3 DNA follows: TGTGCCAGCAGCTCCGGACAGGGGGGCGGAAACATTCAGTACTTC. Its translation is CASSSGQGGGNIQYF.

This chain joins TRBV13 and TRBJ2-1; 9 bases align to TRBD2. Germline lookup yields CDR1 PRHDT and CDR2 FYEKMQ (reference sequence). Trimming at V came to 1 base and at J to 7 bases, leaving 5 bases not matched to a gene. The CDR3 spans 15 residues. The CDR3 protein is CASSLERGARNEQFF. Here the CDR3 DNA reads TGTGCCAGCAGCTTAGAGCGGGGGGCCAGGAATGAGCAGTTCTTC.

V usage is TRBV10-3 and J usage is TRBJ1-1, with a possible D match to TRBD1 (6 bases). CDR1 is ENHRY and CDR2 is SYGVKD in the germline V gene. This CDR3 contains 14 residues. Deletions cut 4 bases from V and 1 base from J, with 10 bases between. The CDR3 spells CAISGGGGNTEAFF. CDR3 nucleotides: TGTGCCATCAGTGGAGGGGGGGGGAACACTGAAGCTTTCTTT.

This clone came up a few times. The CDR3 nucleotides read TGTGCCAGCATCGGAGGGCAGGGAGTAGGCTATGGCTACACCTTC. It encodes CASIGGQGVGYGYTF. The V and J genes are TRBV28 and TRBJ1-2, with a weak D call TRBD1 (5 bases). V was pared by 7 bases and J by 4 bases, with 19 bases between. The CDR3 loop spans 15 amino acids. In germline, CDR1 is MDHEN, CDR2 SYDVKM.

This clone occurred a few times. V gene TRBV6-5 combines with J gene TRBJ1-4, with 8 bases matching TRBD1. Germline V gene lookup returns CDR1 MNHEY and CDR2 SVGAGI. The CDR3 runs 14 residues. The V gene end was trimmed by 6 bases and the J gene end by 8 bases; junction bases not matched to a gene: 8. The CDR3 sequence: CASSSGRTGEKLFF. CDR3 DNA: TGTGCCAGCAGCTCCGGACGGACAGGGGAAAAACTGTTTTTT.

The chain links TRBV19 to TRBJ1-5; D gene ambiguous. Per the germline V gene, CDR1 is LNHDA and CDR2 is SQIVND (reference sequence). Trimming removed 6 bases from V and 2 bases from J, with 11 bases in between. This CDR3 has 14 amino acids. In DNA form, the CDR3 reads TGTGCCAGTAGGCCTACCGTGGGCAATCAGCCCCAGCATTTT. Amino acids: CASRPTVGNQPQHF.

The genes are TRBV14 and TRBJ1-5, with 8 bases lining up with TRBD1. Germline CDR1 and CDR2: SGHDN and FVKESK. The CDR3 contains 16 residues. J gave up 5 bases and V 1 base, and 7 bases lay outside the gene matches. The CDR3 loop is CASSQVDRGQDQPQHF. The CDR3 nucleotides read TGTGCCAGCAGCCAAGTCGACAGGGGTCAGGATCAGCCCCAGCATTTT.

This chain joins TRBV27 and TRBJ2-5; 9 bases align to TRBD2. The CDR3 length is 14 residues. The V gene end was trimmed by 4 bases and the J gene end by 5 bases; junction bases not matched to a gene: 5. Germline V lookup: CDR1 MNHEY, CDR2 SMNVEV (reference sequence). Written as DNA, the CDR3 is TGTGCCAGCAGTTGGCGGGGGGGCACCGAGACCCAGTACTTC. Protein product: CASSWRGGTETQYF.

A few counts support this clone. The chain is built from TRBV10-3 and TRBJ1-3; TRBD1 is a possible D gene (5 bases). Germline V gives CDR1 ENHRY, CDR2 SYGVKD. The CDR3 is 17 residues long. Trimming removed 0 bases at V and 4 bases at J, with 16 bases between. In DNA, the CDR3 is TGTGCCATCAGTGAGTCCCGGGGGTATGGTGTGGGAAACACCATATATTTT. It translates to CAISESRGYGVGNTIYF.

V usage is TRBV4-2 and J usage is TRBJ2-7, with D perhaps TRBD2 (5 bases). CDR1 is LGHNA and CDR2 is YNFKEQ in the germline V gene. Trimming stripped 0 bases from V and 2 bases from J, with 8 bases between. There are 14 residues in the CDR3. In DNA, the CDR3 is TGTGCCAGCAGCCAAGAGGGAGAGACCTACGAGCAGTACTTC. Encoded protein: CASSQEGETYEQYF.

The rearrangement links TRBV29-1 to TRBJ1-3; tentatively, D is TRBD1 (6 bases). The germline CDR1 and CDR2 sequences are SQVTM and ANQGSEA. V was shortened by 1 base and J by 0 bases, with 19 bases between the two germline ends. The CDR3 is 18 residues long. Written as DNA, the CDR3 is TGCAGCGTTGAAGTGGCCCCGGCAGGGGCAATCTCTGGAAACACCATATATTTT. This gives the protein CSVEVAPAGAISGNTIYF.

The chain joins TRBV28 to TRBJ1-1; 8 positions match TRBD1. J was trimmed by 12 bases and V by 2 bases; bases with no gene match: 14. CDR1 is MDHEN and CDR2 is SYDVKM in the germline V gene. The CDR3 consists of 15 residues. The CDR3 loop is CASSLTGGGGMVPFF. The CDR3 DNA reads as TGTGCCAGCAGTTTAACAGGGGGAGGTGGAATGGTTCCTTTCTTT.

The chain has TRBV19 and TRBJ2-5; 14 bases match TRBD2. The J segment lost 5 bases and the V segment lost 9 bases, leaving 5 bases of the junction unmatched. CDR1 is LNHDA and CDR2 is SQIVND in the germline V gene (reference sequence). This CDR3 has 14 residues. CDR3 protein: CASRGLAGDETQYF. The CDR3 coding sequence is TGTGCCAGCCGGGGACTAGCGGGAGACGAGACCCAGTACTTC. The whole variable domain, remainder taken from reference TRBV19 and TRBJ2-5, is DGGITQSPKYLFRKEGQNVTLSCEQNLNHDAMYWYRQDPGQGLRLIYYSQIVNDFQKGDIAEGYSVSREKKESFPLTVTSAQKNPTAFYLCASRGLAGDETQYFGPGTRLLVL.

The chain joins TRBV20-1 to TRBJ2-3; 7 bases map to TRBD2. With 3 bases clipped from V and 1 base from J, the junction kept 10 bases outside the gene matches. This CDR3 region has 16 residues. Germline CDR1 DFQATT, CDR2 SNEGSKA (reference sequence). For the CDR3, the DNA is TGCAGTGCTAGTGGGGGAGTAGCGGGTCGCACAGATACGCAGTATTTT. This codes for CSASGGVAGRTDTQYF.

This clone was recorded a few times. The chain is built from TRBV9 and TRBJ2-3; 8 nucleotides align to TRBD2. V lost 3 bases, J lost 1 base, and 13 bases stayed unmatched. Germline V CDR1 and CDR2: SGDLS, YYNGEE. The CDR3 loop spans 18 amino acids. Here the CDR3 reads CASSEAPFTGGGTDTQYF. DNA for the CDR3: TGTGCCAGCAGCGAAGCCCCCTTCACGGGAGGGGGCACAGATACGCAGTATTTT.

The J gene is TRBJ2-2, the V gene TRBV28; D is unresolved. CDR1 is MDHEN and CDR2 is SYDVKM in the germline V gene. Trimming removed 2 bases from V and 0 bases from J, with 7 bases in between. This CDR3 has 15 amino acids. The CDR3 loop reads CASSLSRPNTGELFF. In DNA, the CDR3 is TGTGCCAGCAGTTTAAGCAGGCCGAACACCGGGGAGCTGTTTTTT. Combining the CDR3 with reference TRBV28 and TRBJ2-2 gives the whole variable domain DVKVTQSSRYLVKRTGEKVFLECVQDMDHENMFWYRQDPGLGLRLIYFSYDVKMKEKGDIPEGYSVSREKKERFSLILESASTNQTSMYLCASSLSRPNTGELFFGEGSRLTVL.

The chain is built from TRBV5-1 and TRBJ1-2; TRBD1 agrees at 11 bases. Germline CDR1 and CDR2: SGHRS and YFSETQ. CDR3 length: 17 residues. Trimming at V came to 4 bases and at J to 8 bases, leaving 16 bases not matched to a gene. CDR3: CASSSDDLPGQGVGYTF. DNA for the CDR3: TGCGCCAGCAGCAGCGACGATCTACCGGGACAGGGGGTAGGCTACACCTTC.

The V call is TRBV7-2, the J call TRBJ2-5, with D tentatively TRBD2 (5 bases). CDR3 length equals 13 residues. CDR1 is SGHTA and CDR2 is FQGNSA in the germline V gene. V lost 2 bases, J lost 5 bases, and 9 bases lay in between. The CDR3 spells CASSLSSRETQYF. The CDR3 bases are TGTGCCAGCAGCTTATCTAGCCGGGAGACCCAGTACTTC.

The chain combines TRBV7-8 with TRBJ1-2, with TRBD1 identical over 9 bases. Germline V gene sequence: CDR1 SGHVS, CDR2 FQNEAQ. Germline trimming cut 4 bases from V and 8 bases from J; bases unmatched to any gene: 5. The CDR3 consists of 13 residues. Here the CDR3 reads CASSSDRGEGYTF. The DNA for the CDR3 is TGTGCCAGCAGCTCGGACAGGGGTGAGGGCTACACCTTC.

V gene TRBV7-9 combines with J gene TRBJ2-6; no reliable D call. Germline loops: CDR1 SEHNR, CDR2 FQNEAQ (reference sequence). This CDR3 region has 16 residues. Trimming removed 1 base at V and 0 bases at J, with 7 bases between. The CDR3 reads CASSLDGYSGANVLTF. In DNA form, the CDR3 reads TGTGCCAGCAGCTTAGACGGGTACTCTGGGGCCAACGTCCTGACTTTC.

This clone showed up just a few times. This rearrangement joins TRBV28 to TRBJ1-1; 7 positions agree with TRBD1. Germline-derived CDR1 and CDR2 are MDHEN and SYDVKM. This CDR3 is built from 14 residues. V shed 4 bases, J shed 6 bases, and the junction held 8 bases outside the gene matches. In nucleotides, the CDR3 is TGTGCCAGCAGTTCATCTTACAGGGGCGCTGAAGCTTTCTTT. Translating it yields CASSSSYRGAEAFF.